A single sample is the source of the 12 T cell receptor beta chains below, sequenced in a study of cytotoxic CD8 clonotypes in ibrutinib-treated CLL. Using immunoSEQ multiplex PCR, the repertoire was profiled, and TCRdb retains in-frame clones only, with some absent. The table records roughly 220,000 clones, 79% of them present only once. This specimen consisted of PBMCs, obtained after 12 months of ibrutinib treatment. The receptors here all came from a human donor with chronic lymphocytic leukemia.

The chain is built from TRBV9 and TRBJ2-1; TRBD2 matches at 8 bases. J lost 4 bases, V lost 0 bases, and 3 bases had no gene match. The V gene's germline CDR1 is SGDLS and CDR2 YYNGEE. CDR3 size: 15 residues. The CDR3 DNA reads TGTGCCAGCAGCGTAGGTGGACTAGCTTACAATGAGCAGTTCTTC. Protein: CASSVGGLAYNEQFF.

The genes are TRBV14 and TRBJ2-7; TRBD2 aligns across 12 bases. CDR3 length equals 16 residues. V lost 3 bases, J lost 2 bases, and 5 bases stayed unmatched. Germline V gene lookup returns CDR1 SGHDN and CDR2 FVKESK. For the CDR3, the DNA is TGTGCCAGCAGCCAGGGACTAGCGGGTTCCGCCTACGAGCAGTACTTC. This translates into CASSQGLAGSAYEQYF.

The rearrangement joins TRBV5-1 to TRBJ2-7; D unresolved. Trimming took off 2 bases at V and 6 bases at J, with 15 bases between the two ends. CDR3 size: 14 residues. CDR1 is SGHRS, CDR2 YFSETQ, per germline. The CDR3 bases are TGCGCCAGCAGCTTCGTCCCTCGCTCGGGCGAGCAGTACTTC. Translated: CASSFVPRSGEQYF.

The CDR3 DNA reads TGTGCCAGCAGCTTAGCCCCGCCCGGACAGAGGGACACTGAAGCTTTCTTT. Its translation: CASSLAPPGQRDTEAFF. This chain joins TRBV11-2 and TRBJ1-1; tentatively, D is TRBD1 (6 bases). Deletions cut 1 base from V and 3 bases from J, with 18 bases between. Looked up from germline, CDR1 is SGHAT and CDR2 is FQNNGV. This CDR3 is 17 amino acids long.

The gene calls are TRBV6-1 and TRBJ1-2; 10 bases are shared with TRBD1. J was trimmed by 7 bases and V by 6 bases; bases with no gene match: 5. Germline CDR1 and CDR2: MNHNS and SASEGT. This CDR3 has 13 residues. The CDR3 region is CASRVGQGGGYTF. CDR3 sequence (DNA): TGTGCCAGCAGGGTAGGACAGGGGGGTGGCTACACCTTC.

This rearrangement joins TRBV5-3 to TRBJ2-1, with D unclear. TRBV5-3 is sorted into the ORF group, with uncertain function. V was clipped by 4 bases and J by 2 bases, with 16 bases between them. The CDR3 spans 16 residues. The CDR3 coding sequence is TGTGCCAGAAGCGGAATAGACCCAGGCGCCTACAATGAGCAGTTCTTC. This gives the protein CARSGIDPGAYNEQFF.

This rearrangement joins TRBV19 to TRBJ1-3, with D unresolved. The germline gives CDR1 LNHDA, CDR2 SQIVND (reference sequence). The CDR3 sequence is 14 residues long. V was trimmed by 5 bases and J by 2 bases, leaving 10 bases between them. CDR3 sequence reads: CASSERDPGNTIYF. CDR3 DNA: TGTGCCAGTAGTGAAAGGGATCCTGGAAACACCATATATTTT.

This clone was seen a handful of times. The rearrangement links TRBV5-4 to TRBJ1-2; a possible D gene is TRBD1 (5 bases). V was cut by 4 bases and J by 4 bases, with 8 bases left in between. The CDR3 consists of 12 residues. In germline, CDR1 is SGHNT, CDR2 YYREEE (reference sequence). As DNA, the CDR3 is TGTGCCAGCAGCGGGGACGCCTATGGCTACACCTTC. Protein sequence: CASSGDAYGYTF.

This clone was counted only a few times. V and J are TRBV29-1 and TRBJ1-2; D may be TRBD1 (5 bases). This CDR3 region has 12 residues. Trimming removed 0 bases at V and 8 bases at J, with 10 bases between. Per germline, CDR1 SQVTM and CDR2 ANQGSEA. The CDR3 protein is CSVEDLGGGYTF. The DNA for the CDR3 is TGCAGCGTTGAAGATCTTGGGGGAGGCTACACCTTC.

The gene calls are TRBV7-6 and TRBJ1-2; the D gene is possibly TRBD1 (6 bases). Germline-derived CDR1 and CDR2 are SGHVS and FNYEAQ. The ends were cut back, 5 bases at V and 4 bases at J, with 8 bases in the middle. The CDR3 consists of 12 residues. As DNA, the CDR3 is TGTGCCAGCAGCGAGGGGGGCTATGGCTACACCTTC. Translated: CASSEGGYGYTF.

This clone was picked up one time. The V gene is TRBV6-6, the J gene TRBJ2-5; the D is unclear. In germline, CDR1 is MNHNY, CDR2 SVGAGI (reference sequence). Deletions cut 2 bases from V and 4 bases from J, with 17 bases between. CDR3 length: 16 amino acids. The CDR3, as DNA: TGTGCCAGCAGTTACCCGGCTTCTCCGGGCGGAGAGACCCAGTACTTC. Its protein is CASSYPASPGGETQYF.

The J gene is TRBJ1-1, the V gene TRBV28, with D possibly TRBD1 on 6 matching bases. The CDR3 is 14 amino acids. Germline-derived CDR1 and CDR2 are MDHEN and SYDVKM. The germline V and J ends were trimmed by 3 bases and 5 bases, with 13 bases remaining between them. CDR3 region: CASSFVQGGTEAFF. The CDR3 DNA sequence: TGTGCCAGCAGTTTCGTACAGGGTGGAACTGAAGCTTTCTTT. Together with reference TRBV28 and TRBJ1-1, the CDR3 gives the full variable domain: DVKVTQSSRYLVKRTGEKVFLECVQDMDHENMFWYRQDPGLGLRLIYFSYDVKMKEKGDIPEGYSVSREKKERFSLILESASTNQTSMYLCASSFVQGGTEAFFGQGTRLTVV.